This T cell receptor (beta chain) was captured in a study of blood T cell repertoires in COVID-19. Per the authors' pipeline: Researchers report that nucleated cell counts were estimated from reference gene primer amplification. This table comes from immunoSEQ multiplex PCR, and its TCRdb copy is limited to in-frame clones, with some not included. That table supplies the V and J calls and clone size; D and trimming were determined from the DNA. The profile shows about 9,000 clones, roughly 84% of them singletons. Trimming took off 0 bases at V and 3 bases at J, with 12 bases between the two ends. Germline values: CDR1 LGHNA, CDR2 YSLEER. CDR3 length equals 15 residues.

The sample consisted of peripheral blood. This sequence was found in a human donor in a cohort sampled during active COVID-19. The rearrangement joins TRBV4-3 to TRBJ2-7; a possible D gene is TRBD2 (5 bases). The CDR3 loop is CASSQDRVGGYEQYF. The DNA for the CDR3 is TGCGCCAGCAGCCAAGATCGTGTAGGAGGCTACGAGCAGTACTTC.